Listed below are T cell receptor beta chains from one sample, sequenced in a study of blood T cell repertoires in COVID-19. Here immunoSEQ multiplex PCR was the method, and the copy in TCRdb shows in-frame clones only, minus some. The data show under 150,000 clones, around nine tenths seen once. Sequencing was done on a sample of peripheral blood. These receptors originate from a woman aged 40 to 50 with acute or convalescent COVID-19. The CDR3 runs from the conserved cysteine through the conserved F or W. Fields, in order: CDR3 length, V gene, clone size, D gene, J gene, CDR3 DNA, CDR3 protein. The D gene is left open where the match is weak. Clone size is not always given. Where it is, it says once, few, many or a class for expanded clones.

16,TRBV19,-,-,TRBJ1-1,TGTGCCAGTAGTATAGGTTCGGGACTCAAGAACACTGAAGCTTTCTTT,CASSIGSGLKNTEAFF
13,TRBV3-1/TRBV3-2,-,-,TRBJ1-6,TGTGCCAGCAGCCAGTCACATACCGGGCCCCTCCACTTT,CASSQSHTGPLHF
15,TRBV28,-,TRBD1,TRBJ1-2,TGTGCCAGCAGTAGAATTACCGGGACAGGGCCTGGCTACACCTTC,CASSRITGTGPGYTF
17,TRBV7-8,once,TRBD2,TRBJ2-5,TGTGCCAGCAGCTTAGTAGTACTAGCGGGAGTGTCGGAGACCCAGTACTTC,CASSLVVLAGVSETQYF
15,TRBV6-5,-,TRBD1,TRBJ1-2,TGTGCCAGCGCGACCCCGGGACAGCTTTTCTATGGCTACACCTTC,CASATPGQLFYGYTF
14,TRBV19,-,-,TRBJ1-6,TGTGCCAGTAGTATCACGGGAAGTAGTTCACCCCTCCACTTT,CASSITGSSSPLHF
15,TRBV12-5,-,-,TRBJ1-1,TGTGCTAGTGGTTTGGTAGCCGGGGGGCACACTGAAGCTTTCTTT,CASGLVAGGHTEAFF
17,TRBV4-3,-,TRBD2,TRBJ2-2,TGCGCCAGCAGCCAAGATGGCGGGGGGGCGAACACCGGGGAGCTGTTTTTT,CASSQDGGGANTGELFF
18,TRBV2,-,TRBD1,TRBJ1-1,TGTGCCAGCAGTGCGGGGCGTCGAGGGACAGGAAAACACACTGAAGCTTTCTTT,CASSAGRRGTGKHTEAFF
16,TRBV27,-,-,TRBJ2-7,TGTGCCAGCAGCCCCTTTACCAGGCCCTTCTCCTACGAGCAGTACTTC,CASSPFTRPFSYEQYF
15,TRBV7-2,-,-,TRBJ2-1,TGTGCCAGCAGCCTAAGACTGCTACTCCCCAATGAGCAGTTCTTC,CASSLRLLLPNEQFF
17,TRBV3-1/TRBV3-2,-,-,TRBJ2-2,TGTGCCAGCAGCCAAAATATTCCGGGACTGAGCACCGGGGAGCTGTTTTTT,CASSQNIPGLSTGELFF
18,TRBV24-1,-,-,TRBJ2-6,TGTGCCACCAGTGATTTGCGGGACACAGACTCTGGGGCCAACGTCCTGACTTTC,CATSDLRDTDSGANVLTF
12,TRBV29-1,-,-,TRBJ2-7,TGCAGCGTTGAAACCAGTTTCTACGAGCAGTACTTC,CSVETSFYEQYF
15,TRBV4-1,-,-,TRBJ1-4,TGCGCCAGCAGCCAAGAAACAGGGTTGGGTGAAAAACTGTTTTTT,CASSQETGLGEKLFF
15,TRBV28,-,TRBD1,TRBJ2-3,TGTGCCAGCAGTTTAACAGGGGGCGCATCAGATACGCAGTATTTT,CASSLTGGASDTQYF
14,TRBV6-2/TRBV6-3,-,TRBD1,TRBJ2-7,TGTGCCAGCAGTTTGGGGACAGGTCCCTACGAGCAGTACTTC,CASSLGTGPYEQYF
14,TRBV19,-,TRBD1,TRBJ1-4,TGTGCCAGTAGGAACAGGGGGCGAAATGAAAAACTGTTTTTT,CASRNRGRNEKLFF
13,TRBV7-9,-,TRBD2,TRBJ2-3,TGTGCCAGCAGCCTCCTCGAGACTAGCACGCAGTATTTT,CASSLLETSTQYF
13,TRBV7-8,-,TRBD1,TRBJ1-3,TGTGCCAGCGGCGACAGGGTTGGAAACACCATATATTTT,CASGDRVGNTIYF
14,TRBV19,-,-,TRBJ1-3,TGTGCCAGTAGTCGCGGGATTCAAGGAAACACCATATATTTT,CASSRGIQGNTIYF
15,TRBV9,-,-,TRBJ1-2,TGTGCCAGCAGCGTAGGTAGCGAGGCAGTCTATGGCTACACCTTC,CASSVGSEAVYGYTF
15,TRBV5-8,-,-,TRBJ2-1,TGTGCCAGCAGCTTGCGCGGGATGGCCTACAATGAGCAGTTCTTC,CASSLRGMAYNEQFF
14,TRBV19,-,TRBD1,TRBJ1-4,TGTGCCAGTACCCGACAGGGAGCTAATGAAAAACTGTTTTTT,CASTRQGANEKLFF
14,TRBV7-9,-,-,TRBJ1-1,TGTGCCAGCAGCCAAGGACTGATGAACACTGAAGCTTTCTTT,CASSQGLMNTEAFF
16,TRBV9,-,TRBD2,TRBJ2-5,TGTGCCAGCAGCGTAGTTGGAGCGGGGGGACAAGAGACCCAGTACTTC,CASSVVGAGGQETQYF
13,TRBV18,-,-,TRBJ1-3,TGTGCCAGCTCACTATCGACAGCAAACACCATATATTTT,CASSLSTANTIYF
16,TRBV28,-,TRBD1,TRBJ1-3,TGTGCCAGCAGACATCCGGGACAGGGGGCTCCAAACACCATATATTTT,CASRHPGQGAPNTIYF
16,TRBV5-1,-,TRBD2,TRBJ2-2,TGCGCCAGCAGCTTGTTAGCGGGGGTGAACACCGGGGAGCTGTTTTTT,CASSLLAGVNTGELFF
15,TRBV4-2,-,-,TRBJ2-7,TGTGCCAGCAGCAAAGACCAGGGGAGCTCCTACGAGCAGTACTTC,CASSKDQGSSYEQYF
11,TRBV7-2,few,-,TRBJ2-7,TGTGCCAGCAGCCCCCGACTCGAGCAGTACTTC,CASSPRLEQYF
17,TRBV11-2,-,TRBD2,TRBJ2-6,TGTGCCAGCAGCTTACTAGCGGGAGGGCGAGGGGCCAACGTCCTGACTTTC,CASSLLAGGRGANVLTF
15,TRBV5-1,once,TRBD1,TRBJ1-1,TGCGCCAGCAGCTTGATCTCGGGACAGGGGGATGAAGCTTTCTTT,CASSLISGQGDEAFF
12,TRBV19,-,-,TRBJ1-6,TGTGCCAGCCGGACGGGAAATTCACCCCTCCACTTT,CASRTGNSPLHF
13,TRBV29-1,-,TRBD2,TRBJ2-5,TGCAGCGCCACGGGACTAGCTGGGGAGACCCAGTACTTC,CSATGLAGETQYF
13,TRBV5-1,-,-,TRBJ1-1,TGCGCCAGCAACCGGGACTGGGGCGCTGAAGCTTTTTTT,CASNRDWGAEAFF
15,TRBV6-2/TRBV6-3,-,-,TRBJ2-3,TGTGCCAGCAGTTACCCCACCTCAGGTCCGGATACGCAGTATTTT,CASSYPTSGPDTQYF
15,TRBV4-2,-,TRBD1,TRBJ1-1,TGTGCCAGCAGCACTCTCGGGACAGGGAACACTGAAGCTTTCTTT,CASSTLGTGNTEAFF
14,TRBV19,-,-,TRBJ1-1,TGTGCCAGTAGTATAGGGACATCGAACACTGAAGCTTTCTTT,CASSIGTSNTEAFF
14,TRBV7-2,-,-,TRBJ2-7,TGTGCCAGCAGCCTTTCAGCGGCTTTCTACGAGCAGTACTTC,CASSLSAAFYEQYF
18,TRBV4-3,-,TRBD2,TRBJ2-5,TGCGCCAGCAGCCAAGATCCCGGGACTAGCGGGACTCAAGAGACCCAGTACTTC,CASSQDPGTSGTQETQYF
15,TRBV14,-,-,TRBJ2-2,TGTGCCAGCAGCCAATCGAAAAGCGGTGCCGGGGAGCTGTTTTTT,CASSQSKSGAGELFF
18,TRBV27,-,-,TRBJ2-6,TGTGCCAGCACCACGGTGGCAGGGTTACTCTCTGGGGCCAACGTCCTGACTTTC,CASTTVAGLLSGANVLTF
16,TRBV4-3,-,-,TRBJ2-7,TGCGCCAGCAGCCAAGACATCAGGGTGCTCTCCTACGAGCAGTACTTC,CASSQDIRVLSYEQYF
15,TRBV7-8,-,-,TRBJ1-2,TGTGCCAGCAGCTTAGATCACAGGGTATCAGGTGGCTACACCTTC,CASSLDHRVSGGYTF
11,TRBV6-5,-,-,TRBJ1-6,TGTGCCAGCACCCTAAATTCACCCCTCCACTTT,CASTLNSPLHF
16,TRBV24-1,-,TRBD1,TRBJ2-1,TGTGCCACCAGTGAGACCCACTCCGGGACAGTTCATGAGCAGTTCTTC,CATSETHSGTVHEQFF
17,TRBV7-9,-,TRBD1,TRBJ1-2,TGTGCCAGCAGCTTAGGAGGGGGCGAAACTCCTATCTATGGCTACACCTTC,CASSLGGGETPIYGYTF
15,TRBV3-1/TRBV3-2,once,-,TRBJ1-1,TGTGCCAGCAGGGCATACCCTATCGGGGACACTGAAGCTTTCTTT,CASRAYPIGDTEAFF
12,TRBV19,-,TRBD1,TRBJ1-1,TGTGCCAGTAGTAAGGGGGCCCCTGAAGCTTTCTTT,CASSKGAPEAFF
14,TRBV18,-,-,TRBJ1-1,TGTGCCAGCTCCCTTTGGTCAGGGAACACTGAAGCTTTCTTT,CASSLWSGNTEAFF
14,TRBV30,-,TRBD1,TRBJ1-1,TGTGCCTGGAGCCGGACAGGGATGGACACTGAAGCTTTCTTT,CAWSRTGMDTEAFF
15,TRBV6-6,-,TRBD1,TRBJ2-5,TGTGCCAGCAGTTACCCCGTACTAGGGGGCGAGACCCAGTACTTC,CASSYPVLGGETQYF
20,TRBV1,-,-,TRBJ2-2,TGCACCAGCAGCCAAGATAATCGCGGTAGCGGGGGGACGAACACCGGGGAGCTGTTTTTT,CTSSQDNRGSGGTNTGELFF
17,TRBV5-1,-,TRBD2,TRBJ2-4,TGCGCCAGCAGCCACGCCAGCGGGGGGGCGGCCAAAAACATTCAGTACTTC,CASSHASGGAAKNIQYF
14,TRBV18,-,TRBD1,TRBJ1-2,TGTGCCAGCTCGCCAAGGGGGCTAGGCTATGGCTACACCTTC,CASSPRGLGYGYTF
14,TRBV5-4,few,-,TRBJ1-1,TGTGCCAGCAGCCTTAGACTGGGGGGGACTGAAGCTTTCTTT,CASSLRLGGTEAFF
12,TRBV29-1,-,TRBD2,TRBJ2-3,TGCAGCGTTGGCGGGAGTACAGATACGCAGTATTTT,CSVGGSTDTQYF
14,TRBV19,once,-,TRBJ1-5,TGTGCCAGTAGTATCCGGGGGAGAGGGCAGCCCCAGCATTTT,CASSIRGRGQPQHF